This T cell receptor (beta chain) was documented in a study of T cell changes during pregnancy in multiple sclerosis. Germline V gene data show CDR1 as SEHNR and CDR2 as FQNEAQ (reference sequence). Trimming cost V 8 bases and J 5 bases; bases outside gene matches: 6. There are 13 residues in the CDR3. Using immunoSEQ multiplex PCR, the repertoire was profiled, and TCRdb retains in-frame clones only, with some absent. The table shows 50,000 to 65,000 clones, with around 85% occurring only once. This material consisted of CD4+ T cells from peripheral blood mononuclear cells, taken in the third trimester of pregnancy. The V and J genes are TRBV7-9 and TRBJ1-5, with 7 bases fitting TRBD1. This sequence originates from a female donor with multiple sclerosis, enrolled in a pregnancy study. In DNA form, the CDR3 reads TGTGCCAGCCAACAGGGGACGGATCAGCCCCAGCATTTT. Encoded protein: CASQQGTDQPQHF. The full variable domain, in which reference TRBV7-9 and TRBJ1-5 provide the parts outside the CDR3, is DTGVSQNPRHKITKRGQNVTFRCDPISEHNRLYWYRQTLGQGPEFLTYFQNEAQLEKSRLLSDRFSAERPKGSFSTLEIQRTEQGDSAMYLCASQQGTDQPQHFGDGTRLSIL.